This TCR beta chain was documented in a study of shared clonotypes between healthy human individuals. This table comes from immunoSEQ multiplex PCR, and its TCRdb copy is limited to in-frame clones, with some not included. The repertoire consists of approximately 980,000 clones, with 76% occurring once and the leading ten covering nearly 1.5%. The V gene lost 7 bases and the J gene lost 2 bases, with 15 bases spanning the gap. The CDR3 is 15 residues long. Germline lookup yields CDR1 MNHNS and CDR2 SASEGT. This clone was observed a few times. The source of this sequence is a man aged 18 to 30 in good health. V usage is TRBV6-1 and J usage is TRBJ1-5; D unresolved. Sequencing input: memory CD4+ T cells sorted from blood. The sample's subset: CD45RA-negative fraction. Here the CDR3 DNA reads TGTGCCAGCATTCAGGCTTCAGGCGGCAATCAGCCCCAGCATTTT. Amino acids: CASIQASGGNQPQHF.